This TCR beta chain was captured in a study of control samples from healthy donors and cancer patients. Germline values: CDR1 LNHDA, CDR2 SQIVND (reference sequence). CDR3 length equals 15 residues. V lost 0 bases and J 6 bases, leaving 11 bases between the germline ends. Generated by immunoSEQ multiplex PCR, the TCRdb table keeps only in-frame clones and is missing some. The table lists around 120,000 clones, around 87% of them singletons, with around 1.1% in the top ten. J is TRBJ2-2 and V is TRBV19; a weak D match, TRBD1 (6 bases). This TCR came from a woman between 50 and 59 years old with colorectal cancer. The sequenced sample was PBMCs. The CDR3 bases are TGTGCCAGTAGTATAGATAGGCAGGGGTCCGGGGAGCTGTTTTTT. Translated: CASSIDRQGSGELFF.